These 13 T cell receptor beta chains share one sample of origin, sequenced in a study of cytomegalovirus exposure and HLA in healthy donors. The table came from immunoSEQ multiplex PCR; TCRdb's copy has only in-frame clones and leaves some out. Of 110,000 to 150,000 clones in the sample, 80% to 90% were seen once. Source material: PBMCs. The receptors here all came from a woman aged 18-29 years in good health and CMV-seropositive.

This clone came up once. The chain is built from TRBV4-1 and TRBJ1-1; a possible D gene is TRBD1 (6 bases). CDR1 is MGHRA, CDR2 YSYEKL, per germline. Trimming removed 4 bases at V and 3 bases at J, with 15 bases between. The CDR3 is 15 amino acids. CDR3 bases: TGCGCCAGCAGCCTTACGGGACAAGGGTACACTGAAGCTTTCTTT. As protein: CASSLTGQGYTEAFF.

This clone was observed a handful of times. The chain links TRBV11-2 to TRBJ2-2, with TRBD1 identical over 7 bases. From germline, CDR1 is SGHAT and CDR2 FQNNGV. This CDR3 is 14 amino acids long. J was trimmed by 3 bases and V by 3 bases; bases with no gene match: 1. CDR3 sequence (DNA): TGTGCCAGCAGCTTGGGACAGCACACCGGGGAGCTGTTTTTT. This sequence encodes CASSLGQHTGELFF.

This chain joins TRBV5-1 and TRBJ2-1, with 7 bases identical to TRBD2. The CDR3 runs to 15 residues. The V and J ends lost 4 bases and 3 bases, in that order; junction bases with no gene match: 7. Per germline, CDR1 SGHRS and CDR2 YFSETQ. CDR3 sequence reads: CASSDGGILYNEQFF. Here the CDR3 DNA reads TGCGCCAGCAGCGACGGGGGGATACTCTACAATGAGCAGTTCTTC.

This chain links TRBV7-6 with TRBJ2-7, with D maybe TRBD1 (5 bases). The CDR3 is 15 amino acids. Germline V gene lookup returns CDR1 SGHVS and CDR2 FNYEAQ. Trimming took off 5 bases at V and 3 bases at J, with 17 bases between the two ends. CDR3 in DNA: TGTGCCAGCAGCCCAGAGGTTGGGGCGCGCTACGAGCAGTACTTC. This sequence encodes CASSPEVGARYEQYF.

V and J are TRBV27 and TRBJ1-2; the D gene is possibly TRBD1 (6 bases). Trimming took 5 bases from V and 5 from J, leaving 12 bases between them. CDR3 length equals 13 residues. Per germline, CDR1 MNHEY and CDR2 SMNVEV (reference sequence). The CDR3, as DNA: TGTGCCAGCAGTACCCAAGGGGGATATGGCTACACCTTC. Its protein product is CASSTQGGYGYTF.

The chain carries TRBV2 and TRBJ1-2; D gene ambiguous. The CDR3 is made up of 12 amino acids. V was trimmed by 2 bases and J by 8 bases, leaving 9 bases between them. From germline, CDR1 is SNHLY and CDR2 FYNNEI. CDR3 DNA sequence: TGTGCCAGCAGTGAAAGCACCCCCGGCTACACCTTC. It is translated as CASSESTPGYTF.

The V and J genes are TRBV7-6 and TRBJ2-5; 8 bases align to TRBD1. CDR1 SGHVS and CDR2 FNYEAQ come from the germline V gene. The CDR3 extends over 15 amino acids. The J segment lost 4 bases and the V segment lost 5 bases, leaving 9 bases of the junction unmatched. The CDR3 spells CASSGAQGERETQYF. Here the CDR3 DNA reads TGTGCCAGCAGCGGCGCACAGGGGGAGCGAGAGACCCAGTACTTC.

The chain couples TRBV5-4 to TRBJ2-1; TRBD1 aligns across 10 bases. CDR1 SGHNT and CDR2 YYREEE come from the germline V gene (reference sequence). Trimming at V came to 2 bases and at J to 7 bases, leaving 3 bases not matched to a gene. This CDR3 spans 14 amino acids. The CDR3 nucleotides read TGTGCCAGCAGCTTTGGACAGGGGGTAAATGAGCAGTTCTTC. Amino acids: CASSFGQGVNEQFF.

This clone was found once. V usage is TRBV18 and J usage is TRBJ2-3, with TRBD2 identical over 7 bases. Losses at the gene ends were 0 bases for V and 11 bases for J; bases not matched to a gene: 8. Germline loops: CDR1 KGHSH, CDR2 LQKENI. This CDR3 has 14 residues. CDR3 sequence reads: CASSPPSERGWQYF. CDR3 coding DNA: TGTGCCAGCTCACCACCGAGCGAGCGGGGTTGGCAGTATTTT.

V is TRBV7-2 and J is TRBJ2-7; 8 nucleotides line up with TRBD1. This CDR3 is 13 amino acids long. Germline V gene data show CDR1 as SGHTA and CDR2 as FQGNSA. Losses at the gene ends were 3 bases for V and 3 bases for J; bases not matched to a gene: 1. DNA of the CDR3: TGTGCCAGCAGCTTTACAGGGGGCTACGAGCAGTACTTC. The encoded protein is CASSFTGGYEQYF. Filled out from reference TRBV7-2 and TRBJ2-7, the complete variable domain reads GAGVSQSPSNKVTEKGKDVELRCDPISGHTALYWYRQSLGQGLEFLIYFQGNSAPDKSGLPSDRFSAERTGGSVSTLTIQRTQQEDSAVYLCASSFTGGYEQYFGPGTRLTVT.

This chain joins TRBV30 and TRBJ2-3, with 8 positions matching TRBD2. This CDR3 contains 15 residues. Germline CDR1 is GTSNPN and CDR2 is SVGIG (reference sequence). J gave up 4 bases and V 0 bases, and 6 bases lay outside the gene matches. CDR3 coding DNA: TGTGCCTGGAGTGTACACGGGGGGGCGGCAGATACGCAGTATTTT. This gives the protein CAWSVHGGAADTQYF.

The chain links TRBV18 to TRBJ2-3; D perhaps matches TRBD2 (6 bases). V lost 3 bases and J lost 6, with 10 bases in between. From germline, CDR1 is KGHSH and CDR2 LQKENI. This CDR3 comprises 13 residues. CDR3 loop: CASSPGSKDTQYF. The CDR3 coding sequence is TGTGCCAGCTCACCCGGGAGTAAGGATACGCAGTATTTT.

The V and J genes are TRBV6-1 and TRBJ2-3, with TRBD2 identical over 11 bases. Germline trimming cut 3 bases from V and 4 bases from J; bases unmatched to any gene: 3. Germline loops: CDR1 MNHNS, CDR2 SASEGT. This CDR3 contains 15 residues. Here the CDR3 DNA reads TGTGCCAGCAGTGAGGGTAGCGGGGGGGCAGATACGCAGTATTTT. It yields the protein CASSEGSGGADTQYF.